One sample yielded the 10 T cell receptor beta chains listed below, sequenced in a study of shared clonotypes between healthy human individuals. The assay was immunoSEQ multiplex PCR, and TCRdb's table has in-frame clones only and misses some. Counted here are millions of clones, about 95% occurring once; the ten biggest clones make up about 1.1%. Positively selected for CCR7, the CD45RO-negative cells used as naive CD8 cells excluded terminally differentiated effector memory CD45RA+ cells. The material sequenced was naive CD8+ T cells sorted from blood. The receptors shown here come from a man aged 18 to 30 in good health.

The CDR3 DNA reads as TGTGCCAGCGCAATCGGAGCTGGGTCACCCCTCCACTTT. It yields the protein CASAIGAGSPLHF. The rearrangement links TRBV27 to TRBJ1-6; D is ambiguous. V was cut by 8 bases and J by 10 bases, with 15 bases left in between. Germline V gene data show CDR1 as MNHEY and CDR2 as SMNVEV (reference sequence). The CDR3 covers 13 residues.

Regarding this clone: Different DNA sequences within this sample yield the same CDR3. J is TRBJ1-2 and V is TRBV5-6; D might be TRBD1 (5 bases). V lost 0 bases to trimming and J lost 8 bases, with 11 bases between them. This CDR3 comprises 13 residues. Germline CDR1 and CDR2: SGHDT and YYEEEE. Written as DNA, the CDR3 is TGTGCCAGCAGCTTGGTTTCGGGGGACGGCTACACCTTC. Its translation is CASSLVSGDGYTF. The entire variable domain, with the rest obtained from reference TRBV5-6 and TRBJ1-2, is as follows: DAGVTQSPTHLIKTRGQQVTLRCSPKSGHDTVSWYQQALGQGPQFIFQYYEEEERQRGNFPDRFSGHQFPNYSSELNVNALLLGDSALYLCASSLVSGDGYTFGSGTRLTVV.

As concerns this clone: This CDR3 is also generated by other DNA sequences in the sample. In nucleotides, the CDR3 is TGTGCCAGCAGCTTAGACGGGAACGAGCAGTACTTC. Its protein is CASSLDGNEQYF. The chain employs TRBV11-2 and TRBJ2-7; tentative D call: TRBD2 (5 bases). Germline CDR1 is SGHAT and CDR2 is FQNNGV. V was clipped by 0 bases and J by 5 bases, with 5 bases between them. The CDR3 consists of 12 residues.

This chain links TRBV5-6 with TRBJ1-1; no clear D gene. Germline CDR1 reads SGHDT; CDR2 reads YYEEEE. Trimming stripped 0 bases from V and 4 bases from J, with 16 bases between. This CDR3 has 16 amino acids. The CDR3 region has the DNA TGTGCCAGCAGCTTGGGAGAGGACCTGGGAGGCACTGAAGCTTTCTTT. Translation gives CASSLGEDLGGTEAFF.

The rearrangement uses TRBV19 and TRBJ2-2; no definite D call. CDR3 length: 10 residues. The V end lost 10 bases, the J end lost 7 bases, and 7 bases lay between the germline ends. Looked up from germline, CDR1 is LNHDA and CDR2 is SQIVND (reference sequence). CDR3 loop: CATDDGELFF. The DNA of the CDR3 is TGTGCCACCGACGACGGGGAGCTGTTTTTT.

The CDR3 reads CASSPAGLVYEQYF. The CDR3 region has the DNA TGTGCCAGTAGCCCGGCGGGACTAGTGTACGAGCAGTACTTC. V gene TRBV19 combines with J gene TRBJ2-7, with TRBD2 matching 8 bases. The CDR3 covers 14 residues. Germline CDR1 LNHDA, CDR2 SQIVND (reference sequence). The J segment lost 4 bases and the V segment lost 6 bases, leaving 8 bases of the junction unmatched. Using reference TRBV19 and TRBJ2-7 for the parts outside the CDR3, the full variable domain is DGGITQSPKYLFRKEGQNVTLSCEQNLNHDAMYWYRQDPGQGLRLIYYSQIVNDFQKGDIAEGYSVSREKKESFPLTVTSAQKNPTAFYLCASSPAGLVYEQYFGPGTRLTVT.

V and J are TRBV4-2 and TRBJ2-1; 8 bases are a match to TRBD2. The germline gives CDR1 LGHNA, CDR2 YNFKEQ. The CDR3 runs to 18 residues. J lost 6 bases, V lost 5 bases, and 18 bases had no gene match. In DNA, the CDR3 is TGTGCCAGCAGCACCCGGCCACTAGCGGCGGAGGGGAGCAATGAGCAGTTCTTC. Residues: CASSTRPLAAEGSNEQFF.

CDR3 nucleotides: TGCGCCAGCAGCCACCGACAGGATGTTTCCTACGAGCAGTACTTC. Protein sequence: CASSHRQDVSYEQYF. V usage is TRBV4-1 and J usage is TRBJ2-7; TRBD1 might be the D (6 bases). The CDR3 covers 15 residues. V lost 3 bases, J lost 1 base, and 13 bases lay in between. The germline V gene encodes CDR1 MGHRA and CDR2 YSYEKL.

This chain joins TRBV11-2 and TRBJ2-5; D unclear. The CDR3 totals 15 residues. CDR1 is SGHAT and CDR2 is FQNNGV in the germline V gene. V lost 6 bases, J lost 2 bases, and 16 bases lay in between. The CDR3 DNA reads TGTGCCAGCAGACCTTACAGCAATTCTCAAGAGACCCAGTACTTC. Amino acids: CASRPYSNSQETQYF.

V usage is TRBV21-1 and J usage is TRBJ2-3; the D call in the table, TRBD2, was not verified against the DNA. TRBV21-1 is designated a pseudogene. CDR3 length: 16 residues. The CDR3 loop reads CASSKEQRERTDTQYF. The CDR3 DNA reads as TGTGCCAGCAGCAAAGAGCAGCGGGAGCGCACAGATACGCAGTATTTT.